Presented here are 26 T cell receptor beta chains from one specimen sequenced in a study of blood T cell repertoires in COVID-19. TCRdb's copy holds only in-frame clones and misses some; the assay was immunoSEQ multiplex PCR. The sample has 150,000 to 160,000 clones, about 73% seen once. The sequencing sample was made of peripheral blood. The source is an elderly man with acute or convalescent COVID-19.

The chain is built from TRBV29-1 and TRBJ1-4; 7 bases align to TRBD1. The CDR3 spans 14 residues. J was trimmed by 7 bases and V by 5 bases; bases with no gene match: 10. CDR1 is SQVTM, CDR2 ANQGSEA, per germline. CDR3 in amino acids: CSVPDRKFGEKLFF. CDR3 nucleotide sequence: TGCAGCGTTCCGGACAGGAAGTTCGGTGAAAAACTGTTTTTT.

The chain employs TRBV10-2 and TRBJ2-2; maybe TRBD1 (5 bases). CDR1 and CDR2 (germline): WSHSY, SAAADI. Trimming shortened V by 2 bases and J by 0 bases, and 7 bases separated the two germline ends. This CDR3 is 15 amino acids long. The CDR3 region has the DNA TGCGCCAGCAGTGAGCACAGGCCGAACACCGGGGAGCTGTTTTTT. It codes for CASSEHRPNTGELFF.

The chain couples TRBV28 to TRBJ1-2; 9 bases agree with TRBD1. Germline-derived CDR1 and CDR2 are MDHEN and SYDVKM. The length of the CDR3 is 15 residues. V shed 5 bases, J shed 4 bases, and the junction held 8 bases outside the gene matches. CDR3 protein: CASSPSGQGLYGYTF. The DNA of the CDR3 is TGTGCCAGCAGTCCCTCGGGACAGGGTCTCTATGGCTACACCTTC.

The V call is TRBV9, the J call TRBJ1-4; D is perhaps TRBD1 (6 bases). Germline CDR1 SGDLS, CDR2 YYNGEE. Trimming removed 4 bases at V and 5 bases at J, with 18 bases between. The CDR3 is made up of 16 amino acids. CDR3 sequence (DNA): TGTGCCAGCAGCTCACGAGGTCAGGGGTCGAATGAAAAACTGTTTTTT. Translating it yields CASSSRGQGSNEKLFF.

CDR3 DNA: TGCGCCAGCAGCTTGGGAGGGGGCTCTGGCTACGAGCAGTACTTC. Translation: CASSLGGGSGYEQYF. V is TRBV5-1 and J is TRBJ2-7; 7 bases agree with TRBD1. The germline V gene has CDR1 SGHRS and CDR2 YFSETQ. V gave up 0 bases and J gave up 3 bases; unmatched junction bases: 6. The CDR3 is 15 residues long.

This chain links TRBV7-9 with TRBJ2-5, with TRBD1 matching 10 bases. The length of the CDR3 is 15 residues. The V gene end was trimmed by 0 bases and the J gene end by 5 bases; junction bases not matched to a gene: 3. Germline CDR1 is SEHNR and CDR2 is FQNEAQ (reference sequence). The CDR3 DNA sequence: TGTGCCAGCAGCTTAGCGACAGGGGGCAGCGAGACCCAGTACTTC. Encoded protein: CASSLATGGSETQYF.

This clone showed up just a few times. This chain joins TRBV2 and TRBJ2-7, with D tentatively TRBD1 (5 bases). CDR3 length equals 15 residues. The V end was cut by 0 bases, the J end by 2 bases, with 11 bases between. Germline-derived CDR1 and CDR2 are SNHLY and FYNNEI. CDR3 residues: CASSEARQGPYEQYV. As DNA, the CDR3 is TGTGCCAGCAGTGAAGCTAGGCAGGGCCCCTACGAGCAGTACGTC.

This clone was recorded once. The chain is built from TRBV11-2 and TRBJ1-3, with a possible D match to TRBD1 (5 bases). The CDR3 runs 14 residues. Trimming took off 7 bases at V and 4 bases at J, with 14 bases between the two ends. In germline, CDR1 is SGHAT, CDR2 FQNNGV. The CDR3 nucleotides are TGTGCCAGCACGCTCAGGGCGGGAGGAAACACCATATATTTT. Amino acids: CASTLRAGGNTIYF.

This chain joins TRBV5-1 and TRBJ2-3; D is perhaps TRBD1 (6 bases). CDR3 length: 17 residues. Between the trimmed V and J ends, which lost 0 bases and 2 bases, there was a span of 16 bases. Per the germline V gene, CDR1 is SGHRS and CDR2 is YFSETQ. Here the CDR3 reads CASSLAVTGSTTDTQYF. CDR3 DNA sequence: TGCGCCAGCAGCTTGGCCGTAACAGGGTCCACCACAGATACGCAGTATTTT.

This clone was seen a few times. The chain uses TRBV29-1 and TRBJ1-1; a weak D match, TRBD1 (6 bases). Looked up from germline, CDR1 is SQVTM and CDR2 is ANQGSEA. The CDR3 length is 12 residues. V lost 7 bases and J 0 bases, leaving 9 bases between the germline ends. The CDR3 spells CSAGHMNTEAFF. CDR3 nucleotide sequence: TGCAGCGCGGGACATATGAACACTGAAGCTTTCTTT.

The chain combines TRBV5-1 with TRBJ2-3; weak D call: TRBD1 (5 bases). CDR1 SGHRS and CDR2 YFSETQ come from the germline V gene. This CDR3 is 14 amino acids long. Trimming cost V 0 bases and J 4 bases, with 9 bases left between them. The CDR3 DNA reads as TGCGCCAGCAGCTTGGAGGCAGGGCCAGATACGCAGTATTTT. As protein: CASSLEAGPDTQYF.

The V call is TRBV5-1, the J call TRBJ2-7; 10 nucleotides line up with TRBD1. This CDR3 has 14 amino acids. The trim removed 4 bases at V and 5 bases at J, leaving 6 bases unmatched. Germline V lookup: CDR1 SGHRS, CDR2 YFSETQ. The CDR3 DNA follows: TGCGCCAGCAGCCCCCGGGACAGGGGCAACGAGCAGTACTTC. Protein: CASSPRDRGNEQYF. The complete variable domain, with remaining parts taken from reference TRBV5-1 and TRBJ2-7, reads KAGVTQTPRYLIKTRGQQVTLSCSPISGHRSVSWYQQTPGQGLQFLFEYFSETQRNKGNFPGRFSGRQFSNSRSEMNVSTLELGDSALYLCASSPRDRGNEQYFGPGTRLTVT.

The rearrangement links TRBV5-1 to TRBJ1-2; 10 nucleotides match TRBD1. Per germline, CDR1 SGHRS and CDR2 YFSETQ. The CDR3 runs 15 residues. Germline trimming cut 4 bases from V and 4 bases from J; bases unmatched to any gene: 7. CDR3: CASSPTGGGGYGYTF. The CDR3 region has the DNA TGCGCCAGCAGCCCGACAGGGGGCGGTGGCTATGGCTACACCTTC.

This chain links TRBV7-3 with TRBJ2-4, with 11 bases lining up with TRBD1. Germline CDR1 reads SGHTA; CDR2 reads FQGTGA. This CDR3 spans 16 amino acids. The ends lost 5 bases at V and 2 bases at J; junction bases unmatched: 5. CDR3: CASSPGTGGPKNIQYF. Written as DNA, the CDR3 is TGTGCCAGCAGCCCCGGGACAGGGGGGCCCAAAAACATTCAGTACTTC.

CDR3 loop: CASSIDALAGTYEQYV. In nucleotides, the CDR3 is TGTGCCAGTAGTATAGACGCCCTAGCGGGGACCTACGAGCAGTACGTC. The chain is built from TRBV19 and TRBJ2-7; 9 bases align to TRBD2. V lost 0 bases and J lost 2; bases outside the gene matches: 5. The CDR3 is 16 residues long. Germline V gene sequence: CDR1 LNHDA, CDR2 SQIVND (reference sequence).

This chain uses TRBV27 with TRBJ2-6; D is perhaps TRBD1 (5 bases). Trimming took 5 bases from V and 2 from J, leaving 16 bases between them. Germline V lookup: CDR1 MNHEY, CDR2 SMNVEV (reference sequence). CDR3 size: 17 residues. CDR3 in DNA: TGTGCCAGCAGTCTAACTAAGGGGTCGGCTGGGGCCAACGTCCTGACTTTC. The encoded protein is CASSLTKGSAGANVLTF.

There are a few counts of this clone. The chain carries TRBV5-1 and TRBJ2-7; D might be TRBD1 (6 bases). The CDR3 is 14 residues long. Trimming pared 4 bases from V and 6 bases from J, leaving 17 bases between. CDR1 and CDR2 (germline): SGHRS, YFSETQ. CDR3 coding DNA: TGCGCCAGCAGCCAACGTACAGGGCCTGGCGAGCAGTACTTC. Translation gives CASSQRTGPGEQYF.

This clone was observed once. This chain's CDR3 is CATSDRDRGSLGEQFF. In nucleotides, the CDR3 is TGTGCCACCAGTGATCGGGACAGGGGAAGTCTAGGTGAGCAGTTCTTC. The chain joins TRBV24-1 to TRBJ2-1; 10 nucleotides agree with TRBD1. Germline CDR1 is KGHDR and CDR2 is SFDVKD. The CDR3 runs 16 residues. V lost 3 bases and J lost 9; bases outside the gene matches: 10.

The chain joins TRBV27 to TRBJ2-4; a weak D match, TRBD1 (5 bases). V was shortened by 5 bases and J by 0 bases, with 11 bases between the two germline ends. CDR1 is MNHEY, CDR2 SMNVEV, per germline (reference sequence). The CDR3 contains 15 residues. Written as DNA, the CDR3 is TGTGCCAGCAGTCCGTCTCAGGGAGCCAAAAACATTCAGTACTTC. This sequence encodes CASSPSQGAKNIQYF.

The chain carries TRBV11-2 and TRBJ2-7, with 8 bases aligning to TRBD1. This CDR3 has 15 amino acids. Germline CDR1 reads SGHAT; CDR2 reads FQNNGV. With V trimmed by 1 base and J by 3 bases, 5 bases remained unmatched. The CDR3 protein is CASSLVNGQGYEQYV. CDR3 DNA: TGTGCCAGCAGCTTAGTTAACGGACAGGGCTACGAGCAGTACGTC.

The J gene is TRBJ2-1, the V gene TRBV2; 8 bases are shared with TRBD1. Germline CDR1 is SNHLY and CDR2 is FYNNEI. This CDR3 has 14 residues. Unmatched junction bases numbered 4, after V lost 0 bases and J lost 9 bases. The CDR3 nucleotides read TGTGCCAGCAGTGAAGCGCCAGGGGGCCGTGAGCAGTTCTTC. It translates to CASSEAPGGREQFF.

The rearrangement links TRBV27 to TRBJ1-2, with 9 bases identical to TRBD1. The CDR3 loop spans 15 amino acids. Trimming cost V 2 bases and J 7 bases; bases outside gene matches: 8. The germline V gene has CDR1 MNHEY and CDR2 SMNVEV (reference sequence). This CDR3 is CASSLGTGKKVGYTF. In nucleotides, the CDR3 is TGTGCCAGCAGTTTAGGGACAGGGAAAAAGGTTGGCTACACCTTC.

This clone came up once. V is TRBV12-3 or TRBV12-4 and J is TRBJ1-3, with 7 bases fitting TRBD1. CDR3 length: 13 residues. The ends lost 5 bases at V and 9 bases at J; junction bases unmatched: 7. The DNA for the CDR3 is TGTGCCAGCAGTCTACAGGGGTACGGCACCATATATTTT. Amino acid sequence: CASSLQGYGTIYF.

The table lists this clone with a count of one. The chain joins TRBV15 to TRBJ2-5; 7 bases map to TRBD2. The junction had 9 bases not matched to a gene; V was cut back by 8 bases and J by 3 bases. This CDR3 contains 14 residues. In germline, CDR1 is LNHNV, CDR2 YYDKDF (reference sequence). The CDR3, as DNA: TGTGCCACCGGGTCCGGGACTATCGAAGAGACCCAGTACTTC. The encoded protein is CATGSGTIEETQYF.

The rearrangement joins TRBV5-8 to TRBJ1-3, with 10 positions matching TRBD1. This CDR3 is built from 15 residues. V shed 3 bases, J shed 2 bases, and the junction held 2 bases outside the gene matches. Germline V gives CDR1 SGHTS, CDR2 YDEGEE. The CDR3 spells CASSSGTGAGNTIYF. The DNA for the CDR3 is TGTGCCAGCAGCTCCGGGACAGGGGCTGGAAACACCATATATTTT.

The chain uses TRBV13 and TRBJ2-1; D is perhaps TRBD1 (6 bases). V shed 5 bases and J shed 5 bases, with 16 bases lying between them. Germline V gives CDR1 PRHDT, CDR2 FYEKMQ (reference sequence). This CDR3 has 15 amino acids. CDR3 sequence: CASSRSIRGNNEQFF. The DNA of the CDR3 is TGTGCCAGCAGCCGAAGTATTAGGGGGAACAATGAGCAGTTCTTC.